A single sample gave rise to the 9 T cell receptor beta chains below, sequenced in a study of cytomegalovirus exposure and HLA in healthy donors (dated by TCRdb to the late 2010s). The library was prepared using the immunoSEQ multiplex PCR assay. Here the immuneACCESS table is served through TCRdb, limited to in-frame sequences with V and J called. Missing clones are a known gap in these copies; in checked studies unresolved V genes cover under half, and the rest lacks a known reason. The sample data list around 200,000 clones, and around 82% of these were observed just once. Of the sample, about 3% falls within the top ten clones. The source material was PBMCs. Every receptor here comes from a woman aged 18-29 years in good health and CMV-seropositive.

The genes are TRBV29-1 and TRBJ1-5; possibly TRBD1 for D (5 bases). The CDR3 spans 14 residues. V lost 4 bases, J lost 0 bases, and 10 bases lay in between. CDR1 is SQVTM and CDR2 is ANQGSEA in the germline V gene. The CDR3 here is CSVAIQGSNQPQHF. CDR3 coding DNA: TGCAGCGTTGCCATTCAGGGTAGCAATCAGCCCCAGCATTTT.

In its sample, this clone was seen a few times. The chain links TRBV5-8 to TRBJ2-7, with D perhaps TRBD2 (5 bases). The germline gives CDR1 SGHTS, CDR2 YDEGEE. V was cut by 7 bases and J by 4 bases, with 12 bases left in between. The CDR3 totals 12 residues. This CDR3 reads CASREGWYEQYF. CDR3 coding DNA: TGTGCCAGCCGAGAGGGTTGGTACGAGCAGTACTTC.

A note on this clone: The sample has other DNA sequences that encode this CDR3 too. V and J are TRBV7-9 and TRBJ1-2; 7 nucleotides align to TRBD1. CDR1 is SEHNR and CDR2 is FQNEAQ in the germline V gene (reference sequence). CDR3 length: 16 amino acids. The V gene end was trimmed by 4 bases and the J gene end by 0 bases; junction bases not matched to a gene: 8. CDR3 nucleotides: TGTGCCAGCAGCTATTCCGGGACAGAAGCTAACTATGGCTACACCTTC. Amino acids: CASSYSGTEANYGYTF.

J is TRBJ2-6 and V is TRBV27, with D perhaps TRBD1 (5 bases). V lost 5 bases, J lost 2 bases, and 13 bases lay in between. This CDR3 comprises 16 residues. Looked up from germline, CDR1 is MNHEY and CDR2 is SMNVEV (reference sequence). The CDR3 DNA reads TGTGCCAGCAGTAGTCAGGGATTAACTGGGGCCAACGTCCTGACTTTC. Protein: CASSSQGLTGANVLTF.

The sample holds a few counts of this clone. This chain connects TRBV27 to TRBJ1-4; TRBD1 matches at 9 bases. This CDR3 spans 16 amino acids. V shed 6 bases and J 0 bases; nucleotides not matched to a gene: 5. The germline gives CDR1 MNHEY, CDR2 SMNVEV (reference sequence). CDR3 coding DNA: TGTGCCAGCAGGATTACAGGGGGCGCAACTAATGAAAAACTGTTTTTT. Protein product: CASRITGGATNEKLFF. Drawing the rest from reference TRBV27 and TRBJ1-4, the complete variable domain is EAQVTQNPRYLITVTGKKLTVTCSQNMNHEYMSWYRQDPGLGLRQIYYSMNVEVTDKGDVPEGYKVSRKEKRNFPLILESPSPNQTSLYFCASRITGGATNEKLFFGSGTQLSVL.

This chain links TRBV15 with TRBJ1-1; 7 bases fit TRBD1. This CDR3 is built from 14 residues. Per germline, CDR1 LNHNV and CDR2 YYDKDF (reference sequence). The junction had 9 bases not matched to a gene; V was cut back by 2 bases and J by 9 bases. CDR3 region: CATSRQEGQTKAFF. In DNA, the CDR3 is TGTGCCACCAGCAGACAAGAGGGACAGACCAAAGCTTTCTTT.

The gene calls are TRBV27 and TRBJ2-5, with D possibly matching TRBD2 (5 bases). Trimming left V 0 bases short and J 2 bases short, with 19 bases between. Germline lookup yields CDR1 MNHEY and CDR2 SMNVEV (reference sequence). CDR3 size: 18 residues. The CDR3 sequence is CASSLSILRRCRQETQYF. CDR3 DNA sequence: TGTGCCAGCAGTTTATCGATTTTAAGGAGGTGCCGGCAAGAGACCCAGTACTTC.

The chain uses TRBV5-1 and TRBJ1-5, with no clear D. The V end lost 7 bases, the J end lost 1 base, and 12 bases lay between the germline ends. This CDR3 is 14 amino acids long. Looked up from germline, CDR1 is SGHRS and CDR2 is YFSETQ. The CDR3 DNA is TGCGCCAGCGAGAAGGGAGGGAGCAATCAGCCCCAGCATTTT. Its protein is CASEKGGSNQPQHF.

The V gene is TRBV7-8, the J gene TRBJ2-1; TRBD2 might be the D (6 bases). Germline V gene lookup returns CDR1 SGHVS and CDR2 FQNEAQ. The CDR3 runs 15 residues. V lost 7 bases, J lost 0 bases, and 13 bases lay in between. The CDR3 DNA sequence: TGTGCCAGCAACATCGGGGGTCTCTCCTACAATGAGCAGTTCTTC. This sequence encodes CASNIGGLSYNEQFF.